Below, 17 T cell receptor beta chains from the same sample are listed, as sequenced in a study of blood T cell repertoires in COVID-19. Profiled with immunoSEQ multiplex PCR; TCRdb holds only in-frame clones, not every one. Among about 200,000 clones listed, around 80% were seen once. Sequenced input: PBMCs or T cells enriched from blood (not recorded which). The receptors come from a woman aged 50 to 60 with acute COVID-19.

The V call is TRBV19, the J call TRBJ1-2; D unclear. CDR3 size: 16 residues. Trimming took off 6 bases at V and 4 bases at J, with 21 bases between the two ends. Germline V gene sequence: CDR1 LNHDA, CDR2 SQIVND (reference sequence). CDR3 bases: TGTGCCAGTAGCGCGACATACGAGGGAGGCAGCTATGGCTACACCTTC. This gives the protein CASSATYEGGSYGYTF.

V gene TRBV18 combines with J gene TRBJ2-5; D unclear. Trimming took off 6 bases at V and 2 bases at J, with 4 bases between the two ends. This CDR3 is 11 amino acids long. Germline V gene lookup returns CDR1 KGHSH and CDR2 LQKENI. CDR3 region: CASSLQETQYF. The CDR3 region has the DNA TGTGCCAGCTCCCTACAAGAGACCCAGTACTTC.

The chain links TRBV19 to TRBJ2-7; D not resolved. Trimming took off 0 bases at V and 6 bases at J, with 9 bases between the two ends. Per germline, CDR1 LNHDA and CDR2 SQIVND (reference sequence). This CDR3 has 13 residues. CDR3 sequence (DNA): TGTGCCAGTAGTATAGATGCCTCTACCGAGCAGTACGTC. Its translation is CASSIDASTEQYV.

This chain joins TRBV7-2 and TRBJ1-6; D may be TRBD1 (5 bases). Germline CDR1 SGHTA, CDR2 FQGNSA. Deletions cut 2 bases from V and 7 bases from J, with 12 bases between. The length of the CDR3 is 15 residues. Written as DNA, the CDR3 is TGTGCCAGCAGCTTATGGGGGGGGAGGAATTCACCCCTCCACTTT. It specifies CASSLWGGRNSPLHF.

The chain employs TRBV11-1 and TRBJ2-5; D uncertain. Trimming removed 5 bases from V and 1 base from J, with 11 bases in between. The CDR3 has 14 amino acids. Germline assignment: CDR1 SGHAT and CDR2 FQDESV (reference sequence). The CDR3 sequence: CASSPSGTQETQYF. The DNA for the CDR3 is TGTGCCAGCAGCCCATCAGGTACCCAAGAGACCCAGTACTTC.

V is TRBV7-8 and J is TRBJ1-4, with no clear D. The CDR3 runs 13 residues. V was clipped by 6 bases and J by 7 bases, with 12 bases between them. Per the germline V gene, CDR1 is SGHVS and CDR2 is FQNEAQ. The CDR3 loop is CASSSSLAEKLFF. CDR3 in DNA: TGTGCCAGCAGTTCTTCATTGGCTGAAAAACTGTTTTTT.

This rearrangement joins TRBV4-2 to TRBJ1-3, with D maybe TRBD1 (6 bases). V was cut by 4 bases and J by 2 bases, with 9 bases left in between. CDR1 LGHNA and CDR2 YNFKEQ come from the germline V gene. CDR3 length: 14 amino acids. The CDR3: CASSPQGTGNTIYF. CDR3 nucleotides: TGTGCCAGCAGCCCGCAGGGGACTGGAAACACCATATATTTT.

The chain is built from TRBV4-1 and TRBJ1-1; D might be TRBD1 (6 bases). This CDR3 has 14 amino acids. V was pared by 6 bases and J by 0 bases, with 11 bases between. Germline values: CDR1 MGHRA, CDR2 YSYEKL. This chain's CDR3 is CASSPDRLNTEAFF. The CDR3 nucleotides are TGCGCCAGCAGTCCCGACAGGCTGAACACTGAAGCTTTCTTT.

The chain couples TRBV7-9 to TRBJ1-2, with 7 bases fitting TRBD1. Looked up from germline, CDR1 is SEHNR and CDR2 is FQNEAQ (reference sequence). With V trimmed by 8 bases and J by 1 base, 7 bases remained unmatched. The CDR3 has 14 residues. The CDR3 is CASGGQSFNYGYTF. In DNA form, the CDR3 reads TGTGCCAGCGGGGGACAGTCTTTTAACTATGGCTACACCTTC.

The sample holds a few counts of this clone. This rearrangement joins TRBV3-1 (or the pseudogene TRBV3-2) to TRBJ1-2; TRBD1 might be the D (5 bases). The CDR3 covers 14 residues. Trimming took 8 bases from V and 4 from J, leaving 17 bases between them. Looked up from germline, CDR1 is LGHDT and CDR2 is YNNKEL (reference sequence). The CDR3 DNA follows: TGTGCCAGCTCCCAGGGCGGGGGTCGCTATGGCTACACCTTC. It codes for CASSQGGGRYGYTF.

This chain joins TRBV7-2 and TRBJ2-3; D gene unclear. Germline V gene data show CDR1 as SGHTA and CDR2 as FQGNSA. V gave up 5 bases and J gave up 2 bases, with 11 bases separating them. The CDR3 has 14 residues. The DNA of the CDR3 is TGTGCCAGCAGCACTTACCGGTCCACAGATACGCAGTATTTT. Its translation: CASSTYRSTDTQYF. Supplemented by reference TRBV7-2 and TRBJ2-3, the full variable domain reads GAGVSQSPSNKVTEKGKDVELRCDPISGHTALYWYRQSLGQGLEFLIYFQGNSAPDKSGLPSDRFSAERTGGSVSTLTIQRTQQEDSAVYLCASSTYRSTDTQYFGPGTRLTVL.

The table lists this clone with a few counts. The chain carries TRBV6-5 and TRBJ1-1; 7 nucleotides match TRBD1. CDR3 size: 15 residues. The V gene end was trimmed by 4 bases and the J gene end by 0 bases; junction bases not matched to a gene: 5. Germline lookup yields CDR1 MNHEY and CDR2 SVGAGI. CDR3 DNA sequence: TGTGCCAGCAGTTCAATGGACAGGTTGAACACTGAAGCTTTCTTT. This translates into CASSSMDRLNTEAFF.

In its sample, this clone was seen a few times. This chain links TRBV7-2 with TRBJ1-5; 9 nucleotides match TRBD1. The CDR3 totals 14 residues. V lost 5 bases and J lost 9; bases outside the gene matches: 8. Germline V lookup: CDR1 SGHTA, CDR2 FQGNSA. The CDR3 loop reads CASSGGQGALPQHF. The CDR3 nucleotides read TGTGCCAGCAGCGGGGGACAGGGAGCTTTGCCCCAGCATTTT.

This clone was counted only a few times. The chain carries TRBV7-8 and TRBJ1-2; D gene ambiguous. This CDR3 spans 16 amino acids. Germline CDR1 is SGHVS and CDR2 is FQNEAQ. V shed 5 bases and J shed 4 bases, with 20 bases lying between them. The CDR3 loop reads CASSPGAVLVFYGYTF. Written as DNA, the CDR3 is TGTGCCAGCAGCCCTGGCGCGGTTCTAGTTTTCTATGGCTACACCTTC.

The chain combines TRBV3-1 (or the pseudogene TRBV3-2) with TRBJ1-4; 8 nucleotides agree with TRBD1. The CDR3 runs 15 residues. Germline V gives CDR1 LGHDT, CDR2 YNNKEL (reference sequence). V was pared by 4 bases and J by 3 bases, with 4 bases of the junction left unmatched. Here the CDR3 DNA reads TGTGCCAGCAGCCTACAGGGGGAGCCTAATGAAAAACTGTTTTTT. It encodes CASSLQGEPNEKLFF.

The CDR3 DNA reads TGCGCCAGCAGCCAAGCAAGCAGGGATCCCTACAATGAGCAGTTCTTC. It translates to CASSQASRDPYNEQFF. V is TRBV4-1 and J is TRBJ2-1, with D possibly matching TRBD1 (5 bases). CDR3 length: 16 residues. The V end lost 1 base, the J end lost 2 bases, and 12 bases lay between the germline ends. From germline, CDR1 is MGHRA and CDR2 YSYEKL.

This clone has more than one count but fewer than ten. The V gene is TRBV24-1, the J gene TRBJ2-1; 8 bases agree with TRBD2. Per germline, CDR1 KGHDR and CDR2 SFDVKD. V shed 4 bases, J shed 7 bases, and the junction held 5 bases outside the gene matches. The CDR3 spans 14 residues. CDR3 sequence reads: CATSEAGGRNEQFF. The CDR3 DNA follows: TGTGCCACCAGTGAGGCGGGGGGCCGAAATGAGCAGTTCTTC.